The 14 T cell receptor beta chains given below trace back to one sample, sequenced in a study of T cell responses to AZD1222 COVID-19 vaccine. The repertoire was sequenced with immunoSEQ multiplex PCR; TCRdb's copy has only in-frame clones and lacks some. This sample has roughly 120,000 clones; approximately 90% occur once, and the top ten carry roughly 7.8%. Sequences were derived from peripheral blood, sampled on day 0 of AZD1222 vaccination. The receptors derive from an adult in good health.

The chain carries TRBV11-1 and TRBJ2-5; 12 bases agree with TRBD1. The trim removed 5 bases at V and 4 bases at J, leaving 5 bases unmatched. This CDR3 region has 15 residues. Germline loops: CDR1 SGHAT, CDR2 FQDESV (reference sequence). In DNA, the CDR3 is TGTGCCAGCAGCCGGGACAGGGGGCGAAGAGAGACCCAGTACTTC. This gives the protein CASSRDRGRRETQYF. The complete variable domain, with remaining parts taken from reference TRBV11-1 and TRBJ2-5, reads EAEVAQSPRYKITEKSQAVAFWCDPISGHATLYWYRQILGQGPELLVQFQDESVVDDSQLPKDRFSAERLKGVDSTLKIQPAELGDSAMYLCASSRDRGRRETQYFGPGTRLLVL.

This sequence joins TRBV5-1 and TRBJ2-5, with 10 nucleotides matching TRBD2. The V gene's germline CDR1 is SGHRS and CDR2 YFSETQ. Germline trimming cut 4 bases from V and 2 bases from J; bases unmatched to any gene: 8. This CDR3 spans 16 amino acids. The CDR3 DNA sequence: TGCGCCAGCAGCACGGGACTAGCGTTGACGCAAGAGACCCAGTACTTC. Amino acids: CASSTGLALTQETQYF. Combining the CDR3 with reference TRBV5-1 and TRBJ2-5 gives the whole variable domain KAGVTQTPRYLIKTRGQQVTLSCSPISGHRSVSWYQQTPGQGLQFLFEYFSETQRNKGNFPGRFSGRQFSNSRSEMNVSTLELGDSALYLCASSTGLALTQETQYFGPGTRLLVL.

This clone came up once. J is TRBJ1-2 and V is TRBV30; possible D gene TRBD1, 6 bases. Germline CDR1 and CDR2: GTSNPN and SVGIG (reference sequence). The germline V and J ends were trimmed by 1 base and 4 bases, with 10 bases remaining between them. The CDR3 has 13 residues. CDR3 bases: TGTGCCTGGAGTGGAACAGGGCGCTATGGCTACACCTTC. Its translation is CAWSGTGRYGYTF.

A single count supports this clone. The gene calls are TRBV19 and TRBJ1-5, with 8 nucleotides matching TRBD1. With 5 bases clipped from V and 0 bases from J, the junction kept 9 bases outside the gene matches. The CDR3 has 17 amino acids. Germline V gene sequence: CDR1 LNHDA, CDR2 SQIVND (reference sequence). CDR3 sequence: CASSQMGQVYSNQPQHF. DNA for the CDR3: TGTGCCAGTAGTCAAATGGGACAGGTTTATAGCAATCAGCCCCAGCATTTT. The full variable domain, its missing parts supplied by reference TRBV19 and TRBJ1-5, is DGGITQSPKYLFRKEGQNVTLSCEQNLNHDAMYWYRQDPGQGLRLIYYSQIVNDFQKGDIAEGYSVSREKKESFPLTVTSAQKNPTAFYLCASSQMGQVYSNQPQHFGDGTRLSIL.

V gene TRBV28 combines with J gene TRBJ1-3; D is unresolved. The germline V gene encodes CDR1 MDHEN and CDR2 SYDVKM. This CDR3 is built from 15 residues. V gave up 6 bases and J gave up 0 bases, with 12 bases separating them. DNA of the CDR3: TGTGCCAGCAGGATTACCGTGGCCTCTGGAAACACCATATATTTT. As protein: CASRITVASGNTIYF.

In its sample, this clone was seen once. This chain uses TRBV9 with TRBJ2-5; the D call may be TRBD1 or TRBD2 (5 bases each). The germline V gene encodes CDR1 SGDLS and CDR2 YYNGEE. CDR3 length equals 15 residues. The V and J ends lost 6 bases and 2 bases respectively, with 17 bases between them. The CDR3 reads CASTHEGRIQETQYF. The CDR3 DNA reads as TGTGCCAGCACCCATGAGGGACGCATACAAGAGACCCAGTACTTC.

The V call is TRBV28, the J call TRBJ1-5; tentatively, D is TRBD1 (6 bases). The germline V and J ends were trimmed by 5 bases and 8 bases, with 19 bases remaining between them. Germline V gene data show CDR1 as MDHEN and CDR2 as SYDVKM. The CDR3 sequence is 15 residues long. In DNA form, the CDR3 reads TGTGCCAGCAGTCCTACTGGAGGGGGTAGGGAGCCCCAGCATTTT. Translated: CASSPTGGGREPQHF. Combining the CDR3 with reference TRBV28 and TRBJ1-5 gives the whole variable domain DVKVTQSSRYLVKRTGEKVFLECVQDMDHENMFWYRQDPGLGLRLIYFSYDVKMKEKGDIPEGYSVSREKKERFSLILESASTNQTSMYLCASSPTGGGREPQHFGDGTRLSIL.

This chain uses TRBV28 with TRBJ1-5; 7 bases are shared with TRBD1. CDR3 size: 15 residues. Germline values: CDR1 MDHEN, CDR2 SYDVKM. J lost 7 bases, V lost 3 bases, and 9 bases had no gene match. CDR3 residues: CASSLGNRGGQPQHF. CDR3 coding DNA: TGTGCCAGCAGTTTGGGTAACAGGGGAGGGCAGCCCCAGCATTTT. Full variable domain (rest looked up from reference TRBV28 and TRBJ1-5): DVKVTQSSRYLVKRTGEKVFLECVQDMDHENMFWYRQDPGLGLRLIYFSYDVKMKEKGDIPEGYSVSREKKERFSLILESASTNQTSMYLCASSLGNRGGQPQHFGDGTRLSIL.

The rearrangement uses TRBV28 and TRBJ1-4; D call uncertain. The germline V gene encodes CDR1 MDHEN and CDR2 SYDVKM. The CDR3 consists of 13 residues. Trimming stripped 3 bases from V and 8 bases from J, with 10 bases between. The DNA for the CDR3 is TGTGCCAGCAGTTTTACGGAAAGGGAAAAACTGTTTTTT. Amino acid sequence: CASSFTEREKLFF.

The J gene is TRBJ2-1, the V gene TRBV5-1; 11 nucleotides agree with TRBD1. CDR1 and CDR2 from the germline V gene are SGHRS and YFSETQ. The J segment lost 0 bases and the V segment lost 4 bases, leaving 3 bases of the junction unmatched. The CDR3 is 16 amino acids. For the CDR3, the DNA is TGCGCCAGCAGCCCCGGGACAGGGGGCTCCTACAATGAGCAGTTCTTC. Translating it yields CASSPGTGGSYNEQFF.

This clone was seen only once. The CDR3 is CASGTGDGELFF. Written as DNA, the CDR3 is TGTGCCAGTGGGACAGGGGACGGGGAGCTGTTTTTT. The V gene is TRBV28, the J gene TRBJ2-2; 10 positions agree with TRBD1. The ends lost 9 bases at V and 7 bases at J; junction bases unmatched: 2. The CDR3 runs to 12 residues. The V gene's germline CDR1 is MDHEN and CDR2 SYDVKM.

This sequence joins TRBV28 and TRBJ1-6; D not resolved. Germline V gene sequence: CDR1 MDHEN, CDR2 SYDVKM. Deletions cut 8 bases from V and 10 bases from J, with 6 bases between. This CDR3 has 10 amino acids. CDR3 amino acids: CASGSSPLHF. The CDR3 bases are TGTGCCAGCGGAAGCTCACCCCTCCACTTT.

The chain links TRBV7-9 to TRBJ2-3; possible D gene TRBD2, 7 bases. CDR3 size: 14 residues. The V gene lost 1 base and the J gene lost 5 bases, with 10 bases spanning the gap. From germline, CDR1 is SEHNR and CDR2 FQNEAQ (reference sequence). The CDR3 region has the DNA TGTGCCAGCAGCTTAGTGGGGGGGCTAGATACGCAGTATTTT. Protein sequence: CASSLVGGLDTQYF.

The genes are TRBV7-9 and TRBJ1-1; possibly TRBD1 for D (5 bases). Germline V gene sequence: CDR1 SEHNR, CDR2 FQNEAQ (reference sequence). The CDR3 is 13 residues long. Trimming took 2 bases from V and 4 from J, leaving 8 bases between them. The CDR3, as DNA: TGTGCCAGCAGCTTACCGAGGGGCACTGAAGCTTTCTTT. This codes for CASSLPRGTEAFF.